A selection of T cell receptor beta chains follows, all from one sample in a study of T cell responses to AZD1222 COVID-19 vaccine. The table came from immunoSEQ multiplex PCR; TCRdb's copy has only in-frame clones and leaves some out. In the table there are around 95,000 clones, around nine tenths of which are singletons. This specimen was peripheral blood, taken on day 0 of AZD1222 vaccination. Receptors were obtained from an adult in good health. CDR3s include the opening cysteine and the closing phenylalanine or tryptophan. The order of the fields is V gene, J gene, CDR3 protein.

V gene: TRBV7-9
J gene: TRBJ1-1
CDR3 protein: CASTLRQGETEAFF

V gene: TRBV9
J gene: TRBJ2-3
CDR3 protein: CASSVSIVGSSGSTDTQYF

V gene: TRBV29-1
J gene: TRBJ1-1
CDR3 protein: CSGGRSNTEAFF

V gene: TRBV23-1
J gene: TRBJ1-1
CDR3 protein: CASMGEAFF

V gene: TRBV18
J gene: TRBJ2-2
CDR3 protein: CASSLGQVSRGELFF

V gene: TRBV3-1/TRBV3-2
J gene: TRBJ2-7
CDR3 protein: CASSSYRVVRYEQYF

V gene: TRBV5-1
J gene: TRBJ1-1
CDR3 protein: CASSLQTGGEHEAFF

V gene: TRBV12-3/TRBV12-4
J gene: TRBJ2-1
CDR3 protein: CASSLERGEQFF

V gene: TRBV11-3
J gene: TRBJ1-1
CDR3 protein: CASSSGGLPGLGEAFF

V gene: TRBV27
J gene: TRBJ2-5
CDR3 protein: CASRDGGAGETQYF

V gene: TRBV19
J gene: TRBJ1-1
CDR3 protein: CASSKLEITEAFF

V gene: TRBV10-3
J gene: TRBJ2-2
CDR3 protein: CAISDKQVPGELFF

V gene: TRBV21-1
J gene: TRBJ1-4
CDR3 protein: CASSKAAGQNEKLFF

V gene: TRBV27
J gene: TRBJ2-2
CDR3 protein: CASKPSGTSGRLGGELFF

V gene: TRBV6-5
J gene: TRBJ1-5
CDR3 protein: CASRFGQGGQPQHF

V gene: TRBV11-3
J gene: TRBJ2-7
CDR3 protein: CASSLARDRYEQYF

V gene: TRBV6-5
J gene: TRBJ2-6
CDR3 protein: CASSPSFGANVLTF

V gene: TRBV19
J gene: TRBJ2-7
CDR3 protein: CASRGTKSYEQYF

V gene: TRBV6-5
J gene: TRBJ2-2
CDR3 protein: CASSWSQDSGELFF

V gene: TRBV9
J gene: TRBJ2-1
CDR3 protein: CASSGGTSGSRVSYNEQFF

V gene: TRBV5-1
J gene: TRBJ1-6
CDR3 protein: CASSPANNSPLHF

V gene: TRBV6-6
J gene: TRBJ2-2
CDR3 protein: CATAKDGDTQELFF

V gene: TRBV7-8
J gene: TRBJ2-5
CDR3 protein: CASSFWDRSGTQYF

V gene: TRBV3-1/TRBV3-2
J gene: TRBJ2-2
CDR3 protein: CASSHGAGWNTGELFF

V gene: TRBV7-2
J gene: TRBJ2-3
CDR3 protein: CASTLAGRAGTQYF

V gene: TRBV5-1
J gene: TRBJ1-3
CDR3 protein: CASSLGPDSGNTIYF

V gene: TRBV15
J gene: TRBJ2-7
CDR3 protein: CATSRDLGYEQYF

V gene: TRBV28
J gene: TRBJ1-6
CDR3 protein: CASKGRDTRHMNSPLHF

V gene: TRBV6-5
J gene: TRBJ2-5
CDR3 protein: CASSYSFRGQETQYF

V gene: TRBV18
J gene: TRBJ2-1
CDR3 protein: CASSPAGGTERSNEQFF

V gene: TRBV29-1
J gene: TRBJ1-1
CDR3 protein: CSVHTRDTEAFF